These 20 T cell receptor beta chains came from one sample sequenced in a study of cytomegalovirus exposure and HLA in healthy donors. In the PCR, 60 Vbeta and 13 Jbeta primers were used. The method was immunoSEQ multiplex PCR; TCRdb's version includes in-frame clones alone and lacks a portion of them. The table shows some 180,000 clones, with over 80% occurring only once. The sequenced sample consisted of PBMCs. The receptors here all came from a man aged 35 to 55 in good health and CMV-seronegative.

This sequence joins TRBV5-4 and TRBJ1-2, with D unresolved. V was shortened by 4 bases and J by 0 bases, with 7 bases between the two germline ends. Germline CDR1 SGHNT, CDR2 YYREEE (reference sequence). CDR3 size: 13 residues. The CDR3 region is CASSLTSNYGYTF. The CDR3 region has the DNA TGTGCCAGCAGCCTGACATCTAACTATGGCTACACCTTC.

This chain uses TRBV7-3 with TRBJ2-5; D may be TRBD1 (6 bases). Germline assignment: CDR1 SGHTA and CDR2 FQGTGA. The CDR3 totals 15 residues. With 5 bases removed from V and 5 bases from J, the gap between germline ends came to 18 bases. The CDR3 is CASSRQVAPWETQYF. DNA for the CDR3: TGTGCCAGCAGCCGACAGGTCGCCCCTTGGGAGACCCAGTACTTC.

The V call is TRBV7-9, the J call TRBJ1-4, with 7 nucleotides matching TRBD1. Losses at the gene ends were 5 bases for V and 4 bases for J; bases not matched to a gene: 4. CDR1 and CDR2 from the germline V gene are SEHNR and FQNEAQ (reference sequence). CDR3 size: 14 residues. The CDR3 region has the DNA TGTGCCAGCAGCCTAGACAGGGTTAATGAAAAACTGTTTTTT. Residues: CASSLDRVNEKLFF.

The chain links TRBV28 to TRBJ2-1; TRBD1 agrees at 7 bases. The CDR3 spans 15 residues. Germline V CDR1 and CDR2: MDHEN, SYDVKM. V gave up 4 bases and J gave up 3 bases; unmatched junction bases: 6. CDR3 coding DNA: TGTGCCAGCAGTTCGACAGGGAAACTCTACAATGAGCAGTTCTTC. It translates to CASSSTGKLYNEQFF.

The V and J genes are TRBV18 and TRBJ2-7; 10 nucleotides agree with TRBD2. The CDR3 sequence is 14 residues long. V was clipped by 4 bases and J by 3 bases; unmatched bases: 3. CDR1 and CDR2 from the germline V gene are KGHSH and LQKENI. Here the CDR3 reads CASSLGTSDYEQYF. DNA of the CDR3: TGTGCCAGCTCACTCGGGACTAGCGACTACGAGCAGTACTTC.

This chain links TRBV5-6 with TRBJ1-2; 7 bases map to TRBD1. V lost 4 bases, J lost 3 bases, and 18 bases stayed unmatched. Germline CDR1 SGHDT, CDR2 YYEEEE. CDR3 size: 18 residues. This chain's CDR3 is CASSHRGGQTLRDYGYTF. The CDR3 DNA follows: TGTGCCAGCAGCCATCGGGGGGGACAGACACTAAGGGACTATGGCTACACCTTC. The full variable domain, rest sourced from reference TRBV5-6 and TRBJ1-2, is DAGVTQSPTHLIKTRGQQVTLRCSPKSGHDTVSWYQQALGQGPQFIFQYYEEEERQRGNFPDRFSGHQFPNYSSELNVNALLLGDSALYLCASSHRGGQTLRDYGYTFGSGTRLTVV.

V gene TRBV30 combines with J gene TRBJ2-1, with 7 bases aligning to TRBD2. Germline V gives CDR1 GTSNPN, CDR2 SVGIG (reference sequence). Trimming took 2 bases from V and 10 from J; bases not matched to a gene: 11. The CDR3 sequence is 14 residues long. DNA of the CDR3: TGTGCCTGGAGTAAAGGCGGGAGCGATCCCGAGCAGTTCTTC. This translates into CAWSKGGSDPEQFF.

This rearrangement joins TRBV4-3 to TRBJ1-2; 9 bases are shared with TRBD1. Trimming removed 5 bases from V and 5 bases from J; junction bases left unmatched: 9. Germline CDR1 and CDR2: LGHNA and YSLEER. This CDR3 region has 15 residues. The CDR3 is CASSYRETGGYGYTF. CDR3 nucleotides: TGCGCCAGCAGCTACCGAGAGACAGGGGGTTATGGCTACACCTTC.

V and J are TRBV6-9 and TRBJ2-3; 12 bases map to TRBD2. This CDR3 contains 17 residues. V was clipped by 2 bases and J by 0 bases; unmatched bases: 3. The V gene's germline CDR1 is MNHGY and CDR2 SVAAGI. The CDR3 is CASSYRTSGASTDTQYF. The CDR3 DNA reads TGTGCCAGCAGTTATAGGACTAGCGGGGCTAGCACAGATACGCAGTATTTT.

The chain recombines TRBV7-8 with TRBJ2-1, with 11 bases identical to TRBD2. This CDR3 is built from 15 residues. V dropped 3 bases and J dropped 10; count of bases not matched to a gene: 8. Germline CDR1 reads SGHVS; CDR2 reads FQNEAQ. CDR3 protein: CASSFSGGAGREQFF. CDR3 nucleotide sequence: TGTGCCAGCAGCTTTAGCGGGGGGGCCGGAAGAGAGCAGTTCTTC.

CDR3 amino acids: CASSEYGTDTQYF. The CDR3 DNA reads TGTGCCAGCAGTGAATACGGCACAGATACGCAGTATTTT. The V gene is TRBV25-1, the J gene TRBJ2-3, with unresolved D. The CDR3 consists of 13 residues. V gave up 0 bases and J gave up 1 base, with 2 bases separating them. CDR1 is MGHDK, CDR2 SYGVNS, per germline.

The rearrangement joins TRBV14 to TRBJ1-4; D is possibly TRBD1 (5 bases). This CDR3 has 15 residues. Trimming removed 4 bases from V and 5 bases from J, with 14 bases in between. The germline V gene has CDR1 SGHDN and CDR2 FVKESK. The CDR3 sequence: CASSPLGGYNEKLFF. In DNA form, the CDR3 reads TGTGCCAGCAGCCCCTTGGGGGGTTACAATGAAAAACTGTTTTTT.

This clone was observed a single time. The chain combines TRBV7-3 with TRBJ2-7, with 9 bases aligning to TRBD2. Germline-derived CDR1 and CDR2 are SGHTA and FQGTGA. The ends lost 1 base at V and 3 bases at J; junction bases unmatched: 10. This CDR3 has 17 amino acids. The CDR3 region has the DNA TGTGCCAGCAGCTTAATAGGTGGGCCTAGCGGGAACTACGAGCAGTACTTC. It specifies CASSLIGGPSGNYEQYF.

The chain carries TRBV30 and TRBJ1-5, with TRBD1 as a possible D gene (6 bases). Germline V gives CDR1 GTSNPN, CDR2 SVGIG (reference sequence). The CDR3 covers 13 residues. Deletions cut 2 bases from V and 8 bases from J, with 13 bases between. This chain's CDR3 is CAWSSGEREPQHF. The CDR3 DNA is TGTGCCTGGAGTTCAGGGGAAAGAGAGCCCCAGCATTTT.

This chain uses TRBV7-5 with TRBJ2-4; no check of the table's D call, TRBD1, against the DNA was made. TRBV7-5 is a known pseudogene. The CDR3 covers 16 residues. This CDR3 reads CARPQVDRLAKNIQYF. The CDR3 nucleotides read TGTGCCAGACCCCAGGTCGACAGGTTAGCCAAAAACATTCAGTACTTC.

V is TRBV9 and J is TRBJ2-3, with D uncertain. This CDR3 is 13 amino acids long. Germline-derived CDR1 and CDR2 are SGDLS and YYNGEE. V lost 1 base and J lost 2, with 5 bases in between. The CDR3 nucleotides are TGTGCCAGCAGCGTAAGCTACACAGATACGCAGTATTTT. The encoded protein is CASSVSYTDTQYF.

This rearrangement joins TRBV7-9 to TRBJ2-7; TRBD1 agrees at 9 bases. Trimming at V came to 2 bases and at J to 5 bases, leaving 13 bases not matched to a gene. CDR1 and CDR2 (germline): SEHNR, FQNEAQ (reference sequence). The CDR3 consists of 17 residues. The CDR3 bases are TGTGCCAGCAGCTTATTTCTCTCGGGGACAGGGATGGACGAGCAGTACTTC. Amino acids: CASSLFLSGTGMDEQYF.

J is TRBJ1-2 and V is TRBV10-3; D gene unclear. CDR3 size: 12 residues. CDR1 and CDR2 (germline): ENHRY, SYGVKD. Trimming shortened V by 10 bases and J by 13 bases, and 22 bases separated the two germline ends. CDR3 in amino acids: CATPPPECACTF. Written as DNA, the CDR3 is TGTGCCACTCCCCCCCCCGAGTGTGCGTGCACCTTC.

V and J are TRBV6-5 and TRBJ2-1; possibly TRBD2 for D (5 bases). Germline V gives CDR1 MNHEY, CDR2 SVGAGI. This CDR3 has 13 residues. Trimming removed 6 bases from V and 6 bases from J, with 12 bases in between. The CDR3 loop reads CASRRTDSNEQFF. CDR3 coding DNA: TGTGCCAGCAGACGCACGGACTCCAATGAGCAGTTCTTC.

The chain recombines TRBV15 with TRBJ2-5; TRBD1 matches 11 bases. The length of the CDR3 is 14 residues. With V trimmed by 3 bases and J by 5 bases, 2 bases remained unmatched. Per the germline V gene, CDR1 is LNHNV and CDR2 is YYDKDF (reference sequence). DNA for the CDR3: TGTGCCACCAGCAGGGACAGGGGGCTGGAGACCCAGTACTTC. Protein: CATSRDRGLETQYF.